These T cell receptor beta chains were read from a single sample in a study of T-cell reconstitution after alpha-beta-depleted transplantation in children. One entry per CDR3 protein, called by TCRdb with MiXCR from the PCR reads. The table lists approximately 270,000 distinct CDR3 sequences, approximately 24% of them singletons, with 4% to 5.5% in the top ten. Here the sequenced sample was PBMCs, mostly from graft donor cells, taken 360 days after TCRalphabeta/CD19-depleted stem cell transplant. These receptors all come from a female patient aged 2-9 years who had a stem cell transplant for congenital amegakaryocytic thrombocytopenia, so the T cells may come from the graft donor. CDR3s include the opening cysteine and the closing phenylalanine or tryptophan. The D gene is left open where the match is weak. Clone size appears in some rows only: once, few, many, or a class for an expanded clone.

CASSYITGELFF	TGTGCCAGCAGTTACATCACCGGGGAGCTGTTTTTT	-	TRBV6-5	TRBJ2-2	-
CSVTGFLGGLMDEQFF	TGCAGCGTCACGGGGTTCTTAGGGGGGCTGATGGATGAGCAGTTCTTC	-	TRBV29-1	TRBJ2-1	few
CASSLTRNEQFF	TGTGCCAGCAGTCTTACCCGCAATGAGCAGTTCTTC	-	TRBV28	TRBJ2-1	many
CATSRDPGELFF	TGTGCCACCAGCAGAGATCCCGGGGAGCTGTTTTTT	-	TRBV15	TRBJ2-2	-
CASSPEAGRPYEQYF	TGTGCCAGCAGCCCCGAAGCGGGCCGGCCCTACGAGCAGTACTTC	-	TRBV7-9	TRBJ2-7	-
CASSLTGYSEAFF	TGTGCCAGCAGCTTAACTGGATACAGTGAAGCTTTCTTT	-	TRBV7-3	TRBJ1-1	-
CSVGNRDRNPYEQYF	TGCAGCGTTGGCAACCGGGACAGGAATCCATACGAGCAGTACTTC	TRBD1	TRBV29-1	TRBJ2-7	few
CASSLASSGGHETQYF	TGTGCCAGCAGCTTAGCGTCATCGGGAGGGCACGAGACCCAGTACTTC	TRBD2	TRBV7-7	TRBJ2-5	once
CSASSRTRDWEQFF	TGCAGTGCTAGCTCTCGGACTCGGGACTGGGAGCAGTTCTTC	-	TRBV20-1	TRBJ2-1	-
CASSPQARTDTQYF	TGCGCCAGCAGTCCACAGGCGAGAACAGATACGCAGTATTTT	-	TRBV5-1	TRBJ2-3	few
CASTVYSGTYNEQFF	TGTGCCAGCACGGTTTATAGCGGAACCTACAATGAGCAGTTCTTC	-	TRBV2	TRBJ2-1	-
CASRDSNQETQYF	TGTGCCAGCCGGGACAGCAACCAAGAGACCCAGTACTTC	TRBD1	TRBV2	TRBJ2-5	many
CASSIAGNEQFF	TGTGCCAGTAGTATAGCCGGCAATGAGCAGTTCTTC	-	TRBV19	TRBJ2-1	-
CATQTGHGDEQFF	TGTGCCACCCAAACAGGGCACGGCGATGAGCAGTTCTTC	-	TRBV24-1	TRBJ2-1	few
CASSLSFGRTEAFF	TGTGCCAGCAGCTTATCTTTTGGGAGGACTGAAGCTTTCTTT	-	TRBV7-9	TRBJ1-1	many
CASSVGGRLNTEAFF	TGTGCCAGCAGCGTAGGGGGGCGGTTGAACACTGAAGCTTTCTTT	-	TRBV9	TRBJ1-1	-